A single TCR beta chain is shown here with its context. Its cognate antigen is unknown. Measured with immunoSEQ multiplex PCR; TCRdb has only the in-frame clones, and not every one. The sample has more than 25,000 clones; 70% to 85% are singletons. The record originates from a study of Tregs in tolerant kidney transplant recipients. Study at large: An approximately three-day belatacept mixed lymphocyte reaction, sometimes plus 5-day graft donor restimulation, preceded CD4+CD25+CD127- sorting. Recipient cells were told from donor cells by antibody staining. Study results and limitations: Expanding Tregs on activated donor B cells appeared to best identify donor-specific TCRbeta clones. Biological reproducibility was not directly addressed, but technical replication error appeared minimal.

V lost 7 bases, J lost 1 base, and 14 bases stayed unmatched. The CDR3 contains 17 residues. Germline CDR1 is SEHNR and CDR2 is FQNEAQ (reference sequence). The gene calls are TRBV7-9 and TRBJ1-1; 8 bases are shared with TRBD1. What was sequenced was Tregs from blood cultured with allogeneic cells. The receptor was isolated from a human donor in good health. This CDR3 is CASTHFQGALRNTEAFF. DNA of the CDR3: TGTGCCAGCACCCATTTTCAGGGGGCTCTGAGGAACACTGAAGCTTTCTTT.